The rows below give T cell receptor beta chains drawn from one sample of a study of control samples from healthy donors and cancer patients. The assay was immunoSEQ multiplex PCR, and TCRdb's table has in-frame clones only and misses some. The sample contains roughly 120,000 clones, 90% to 95% of which appear only once. The sequencing sample was made of blood. The receptors stem from a woman in her late teens or twenties in good health. Both conserved end residues are part of each CDR3. A D gene is named only where the DNA matches it firmly. Clone size appears in some rows only: once, few, many, or a class for an expanded clone.

V: TRBV29-1; J: TRBJ2-2; D: -; size: -; CDR3: CSVESRAGELFF; DNA: TGCAGCGTTGAATCCAGGGCCGGGGAGCTGTTTTTT
V: TRBV5-1; J: TRBJ1-6; D: -; size: -; CDR3: CASSHGQQAPPYNSPLHF; DNA: TGCGCCAGCAGCCATGGACAACAGGCCCCGCCATATAATTCACCCCTCCACTTT
V: TRBV6-5; J: TRBJ2-1; D: -; size: -; CDR3: CASSYGQPLYNEQFF; DNA: TGTGCCAGCAGTTACGGACAGCCTCTCTACAATGAGCAGTTCTTC
V: TRBV28; J: TRBJ1-4; D: -; size: -; CDR3: CASSSQLAWEKLFF; DNA: TGTGCCAGCAGTTCACAGTTGGCGTGGGAAAAACTGTTTTTT
V: TRBV6-1; J: TRBJ2-7; D: TRBD2; size: -; CDR3: CASSGRLAREWGEQYF; DNA: TGTGCCAGCAGTGGAAGACTAGCGCGGGAGTGGGGCGAGCAGTACTTC
V: TRBV19; J: TRBJ2-5; D: -; size: -; CDR3: CASSMKETQYF; DNA: TGTGCCAGTAGTATGAAAGAGACCCAGTACTTC
V: TRBV29-1; J: TRBJ2-1; D: TRBD2; size: -; CDR3: CSVGTSGRGEQFF; DNA: TGCAGCGTTGGGACTAGCGGGAGAGGTGAGCAGTTCTTC
V: TRBV19; J: TRBJ2-5; D: -; size: -; CDR3: CASSIASGRSLLETQYF; DNA: TGTGCCAGTAGTATTGCATCGGGACGCAGCCTGCTAGAGACCCAGTACTTC
V: TRBV28; J: TRBJ1-1; D: -; size: -; CDR3: CAIKPGPYEAFF; DNA: TGTGCAATAAAGCCTGGGCCTTATGAAGCTTTCTTT
V: TRBV18; J: TRBJ1-1; D: TRBD1; size: -; CDR3: CASSPRTGDTEAFF; DNA: TGTGCCAGCTCACCGAGGACAGGGGATACTGAAGCTTTCTTT
V: TRBV24-1; J: TRBJ2-5; D: TRBD1; size: -; CDR3: CATSEGDRRAQYF; DNA: TGTGCCACCAGTGAGGGGGACAGGAGGGCCCAGTACTTC
V: TRBV6-5; J: TRBJ1-2; D: -; size: -; CDR3: CASSYSIGVGYTF; DNA: TGTGCCAGCAGTTACTCGATAGGGGTTGGCTACACCTTC
V: TRBV28; J: TRBJ1-1; D: -; size: -; CDR3: CASSPPRKNTEAFF; DNA: TGTGCCAGCAGTCCGCCCCGCAAGAACACTGAAGCTTTCTTT
V: TRBV7-9; J: TRBJ2-7; D: TRBD1; size: -; CDR3: CASSLGGTVSYEQYF; DNA: TGTGCCAGCAGCTTAGGGGGGACAGTCTCCTACGAGCAGTACTTC
V: TRBV5-1; J: TRBJ2-2; D: -; size: -; CDR3: CASSLQVTGELFF; DNA: TGCGCCAGCAGCTTACAGGTCACCGGGGAGCTGTTTTTT
V: TRBV5-4; J: TRBJ2-7; D: TRBD2; size: -; CDR3: CASSLGGEGRNEQYF; DNA: TGTGCCAGCAGCTTGGGAGGGGAGGGGCGCAACGAGCAGTACTTC
V: TRBV4-3; J: TRBJ2-1; D: -; size: -; CDR3: CASSQDWLATNEQFF; DNA: TGCGCCAGCAGCCAAGATTGGTTGGCTACCAATGAGCAGTTCTTC
V: TRBV28; J: TRBJ1-1; D: -; size: -; CDR3: CASSLYGVGSTEAFF; DNA: TGTGCCAGCAGTTTATATGGGGTGGGGAGCACTGAAGCTTTCTTT
V: TRBV18; J: TRBJ1-1; D: -; size: -; CDR3: CASSRSPTGPNTEAFF; DNA: TGTGCCAGCTCACGTTCCCCTACAGGGCCGAACACTGAAGCTTTCTTT
V: TRBV3-1/TRBV3-2; J: TRBJ2-7; D: -; size: once; CDR3: CASSQVRGEEYF; DNA: TGTGCCAGCAGCCAAGTTAGAGGGGAAGAGTACTTC
V: TRBV6-1; J: TRBJ1-3; D: TRBD1; size: few; CDR3: CASSATRTGGRGNTIYF; DNA: TGTGCCAGCAGTGCGACGCGGACAGGGGGAAGGGGAAACACCATATATTTT
V: TRBV4-3; J: TRBJ1-1; D: TRBD1; size: -; CDR3: CASSQEVQGANTEAFF; DNA: TGCGCCAGCAGCCAAGAAGTTCAGGGGGCGAACACTGAAGCTTTCTTT
V: TRBV19; J: TRBJ2-7; D: -; size: -; CDR3: CASSISGQGKSYEQYF; DNA: TGTGCCAGTAGTATATCGGGCCAGGGGAAGAGCTACGAGCAGTACTTC
V: TRBV6-5; J: TRBJ2-3; D: -; size: once; CDR3: CASSRSRRDTQYF; DNA: TGTGCCAGCAGTCGCTCTAGGCGGGATACGCAGTATTTT
V: TRBV4-1; J: TRBJ2-5; D: TRBD2; size: -; CDR3: CASSQGLGKTSGKETQYF; DNA: TGCGCCAGCAGCCAAGGATTGGGAAAGACTAGCGGGAAAGAGACCCAGTACTTC
V: TRBV6-5; J: TRBJ2-7; D: -; size: few; CDR3: CASSYYGGSSYEQYF; DNA: TGTGCCAGCAGTTACTACGGGGGAAGCTCCTACGAGCAGTACTTC
V: TRBV6-7; J: TRBJ2-7; D: -; size: once; CDR3: CASSYSIGQDNYRGDRGRNEQYF; DNA: TGTGCCAGCAGTTACTCGATTGGACAAGACAACTACCGGGGGGACAGAGGTAGGAACGAGCAGTACTTC